This T cell receptor (beta chain) was retrieved from a study of blood T cell repertoires in COVID-19. In the authors' methods: Researchers report that nucleated cell counts were estimated from reference gene primer amplification. The method was immunoSEQ multiplex PCR; TCRdb's version includes in-frame clones alone and lacks a portion of them. The D gene and trimming were derived from the DNA, and the V and J assignments and clone size from that table. The sample has over 130,000 clones; approximately 83% are singletons. The CDR3 has 13 amino acids. Trimming cost V 4 bases and J 5 bases, with 11 bases left between them. Germline CDR1 LNHDA, CDR2 SQIVND (reference sequence).

This TCR derives from a man between 65 and 85 years old with acute or convalescent COVID-19. The sample was peripheral blood. V gene TRBV19 combines with J gene TRBJ1-2; a possible D gene is TRBD1 (5 bases). The chain's CDR3 is CASSTTGVYGYTF. Here the CDR3 DNA reads TGTGCCAGTAGTACAACAGGAGTATATGGCTACACCTTC.